A single sample is the source of the 7 T cell receptor beta chains below, sequenced in a study of metastatic and nonmetastatic thyroid tumors. All patients were treatment-naive before thyroid surgery. TCRdb re-called clones from the PCR reads using MiXCR. The sample includes around 12,000 clones, 25% to 30% of them seen just once. Specimen: tumor tissue. The source of these receptors is a female donor with papillary thyroid cancer or a benign thyroid nodule (not recorded which). Some clones in this sample may be carry-over from other donors' samples.

The CDR3 reads CSARTSGAPPYEQYF. CDR3 in DNA: TGCAGTGCTAGAACAAGCGGGGCTCCTCCCTACGAGCAGTACTTC. The chain employs TRBV20-1 and TRBJ2-7; 7 nucleotides line up with TRBD2. CDR3 length equals 15 residues. V shed 2 bases and J 2 bases; nucleotides not matched to a gene: 9. The germline V gene has CDR1 DFQATT and CDR2 SNEGSKA (reference sequence).

Regarding this clone: The missing conserved phenylalanine or tryptophan at the end of this CDR3 makes a read error likely. V is TRBV6-1 and J is TRBJ2-2; D not certain. Germline loops: CDR1 MNHNS, CDR2 SASEGT. CDR3 length: 10 amino acids. Trimming took 10 bases from V and 13 from J, leaving 13 bases between them. Written as DNA, the CDR3 is TGTGCCACCGGCGCCGGTGGGCTGTTTATT. It codes for CATGAGGLFI.

This clone came up many times. With a much larger clone just one base away, this may be a read error. The identical CDR3 is also encoded by other nucleotide sequences in the sample. V and J are TRBV27 and TRBJ2-7; maybe TRBD2 (7 bases). The germline V gene encodes CDR1 MNHEY and CDR2 SMNVEV (reference sequence). The CDR3 sequence is 13 residues long. The V end lost 7 bases, the J end lost 10 bases, and 20 bases lay between the germline ends. CDR3 loop: CASIRGRGPLQYV. The CDR3, as DNA: TGTGCCAGCATAAGGGGGAGGGGACCTTTACAGTACGTC.

The genes are TRBV20-1 and TRBJ1-2; a weak D match, TRBD1 (5 bases). The CDR3 spans 13 residues. V dropped 5 bases and J dropped 5 bases, with 15 bases sitting between them. CDR1 is DFQATT, CDR2 SNEGSKA, per germline (reference sequence). The CDR3 DNA sequence: TGCAGTGCTGGAGGGACTTTGAGGTATGGCTACACCTTC. Translated: CSAGGTLRYGYTF.

This clone is classed as medium-sized. The chain uses TRBV7-3 and TRBJ2-7; 8 nucleotides agree with TRBD1. V dropped 2 bases and J dropped 5; count of bases not matched to a gene: 5. This CDR3 comprises 14 residues. Per the germline V gene, CDR1 is SGHTA and CDR2 is FQGTGA. In DNA, the CDR3 is TGTGCCAGCAGCTTAGGAGGACAGGGCCACGAGCAGTACTTC. It translates to CASSLGGQGHEQYF. Drawing the rest from reference TRBV7-3 and TRBJ2-7, the complete variable domain is GAGVSQTPSNKVTEKGKYVELRCDPISGHTALYWYRQSLGQGPEFLIYFQGTGAADDSGLPNDRFFAVRPEGSVSTLKIQRTERGDSAVYLCASSLGGQGHEQYFGPGTRLTVT.

This clone is termed medium-sized. V usage is TRBV2 and J usage is TRBJ1-6; D unclear. Germline-derived CDR1 and CDR2 are SNHLY and FYNNEI. The CDR3 is 15 amino acids. Trimming took 1 base from V and 6 from J, leaving 10 bases between them. The DNA for the CDR3 is TGTGCCAGCAGTGAAGTATCCCAACCTAATTCACCCCTCCACTTT. Protein product: CASSEVSQPNSPLHF.

The chain uses TRBV2 and TRBJ2-2, with D tentatively TRBD2 (6 bases). Germline CDR1 and CDR2: SNHLY and FYNNEI. This CDR3 spans 14 amino acids. V was shortened by 10 bases and J by 4 bases, with 16 bases between the two germline ends. The CDR3 nucleotides read TGTGCCAACCAGGGTCGGGGAGGCACCGGGGAGCTGTTTTTT. Protein: CANQGRGGTGELFF.